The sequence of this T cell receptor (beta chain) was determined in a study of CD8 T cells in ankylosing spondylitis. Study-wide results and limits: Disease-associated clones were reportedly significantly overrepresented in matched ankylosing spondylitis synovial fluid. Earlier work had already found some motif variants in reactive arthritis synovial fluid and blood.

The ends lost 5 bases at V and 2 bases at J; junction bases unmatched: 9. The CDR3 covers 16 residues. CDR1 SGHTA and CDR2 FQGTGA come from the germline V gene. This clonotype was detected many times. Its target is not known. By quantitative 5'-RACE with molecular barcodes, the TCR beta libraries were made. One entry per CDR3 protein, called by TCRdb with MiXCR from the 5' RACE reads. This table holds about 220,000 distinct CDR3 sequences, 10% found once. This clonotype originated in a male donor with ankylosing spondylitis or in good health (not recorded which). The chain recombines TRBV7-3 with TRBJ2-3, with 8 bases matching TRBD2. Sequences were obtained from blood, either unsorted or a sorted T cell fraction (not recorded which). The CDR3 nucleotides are TGTGCCAGCAGCGCCGGCGGGACTAGGTACACAGATACGCAGTATTTT. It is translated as CASSAGGTRYTDTQYF. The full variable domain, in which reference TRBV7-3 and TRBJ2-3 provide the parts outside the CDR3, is GAGVSQTPSNKVTEKGKYVELRCDPISGHTALYWYRQSLGQGPEFLIYFQGTGAADDSGLPNDRFFAVRPEGSVSTLKIQRTERGDSAVYLCASSAGGTRYTDTQYFGPGTRLTVL.